Below, 24 T cell receptor beta chains from the same sample are listed, as sequenced in a study of T cell responses to AZD1222 COVID-19 vaccine (dated by TCRdb to about 2021). Receptors were amplified or captured by the immunoSEQ multiplex PCR assay. The clones in this table, taken by TCRdb from immuneACCESS, are in-frame only. Not every clone is retained; where verified, under half of the shortfall comes from an unresolved V gene, and the cause of the rest is unknown. This sample holds tens of thousands of clones; over 75% were observed only once. Around a fifth of the sample is held by the ten biggest clonotypes. The time point tag for this specimen amounts to: baseline before first vaccination. The specimen comprised peripheral blood, sampled on day 0 of AZD1222 vaccination. These receptors were obtained from an adult in good health.

The rearrangement links TRBV6-5 to TRBJ1-4; D uncertain. The CDR3 runs to 14 residues. In germline, CDR1 is MNHEY, CDR2 SVGAGI. Deletions cut 1 base from V and 5 bases from J, with 8 bases between. CDR3 nucleotide sequence: TGTGCCAGCAGTTACTATGGACCGAATGAAAAACTGTTTTTT. It codes for CASSYYGPNEKLFF.

V gene TRBV28 combines with J gene TRBJ1-1; 8 bases are shared with TRBD1. CDR3 size: 12 residues. After removal of 11 bases from V and 1 base from J, the junction contained 3 bases not matched to a gene. The germline V gene has CDR1 MDHEN and CDR2 SYDVKM. Written as DNA, the CDR3 is TGTGCCGGACAGGGAGGGAACACTGAAGCTTTCTTT. Amino acids: CAGQGGNTEAFF.

V usage is TRBV7-3 and J usage is TRBJ2-1; TRBD2 matches 8 bases. Trimming cost V 5 bases and J 2 bases; bases outside gene matches: 5. Germline V gene data show CDR1 as SGHTA and CDR2 as FQGTGA. This CDR3 spans 15 amino acids. This CDR3 reads CASSPSGGPYNEQFF. The DNA of the CDR3 is TGTGCCAGCAGCCCGAGCGGGGGCCCCTACAATGAGCAGTTCTTC.

This chain joins TRBV6-4 and TRBJ2-7; D gene unclear. Germline values: CDR1 MRHNA, CDR2 SNTAGT. Trimming left V 4 bases short and J 2 bases short, with 12 bases between. The CDR3 contains 14 residues. CDR3 loop: CASSGHGDPYEQYF. The CDR3 DNA sequence: TGTGCCAGCAGTGGGCACGGAGATCCCTACGAGCAGTACTTC.

The genes are TRBV12-3 or TRBV12-4 and TRBJ1-2, with a tentative D call TRBD1 (5 bases). CDR3 length equals 13 residues. The V and J ends lost 4 bases and 6 bases respectively, with 12 bases between them. The CDR3 loop is CASSSEGWNGYTF. In nucleotides, the CDR3 is TGTGCCAGCAGTTCGGAGGGGTGGAATGGCTACACCTTC.

This clone has only one observation. J is TRBJ1-2 and V is TRBV11-2; the D is unclear. Per the germline V gene, CDR1 is SGHAT and CDR2 is FQNNGV. The V and J ends lost 1 base and 1 base respectively, with 10 bases between them. This CDR3 has 15 residues. The CDR3 here is CASSLVLSVNYGYTF. In DNA, the CDR3 is TGTGCCAGCAGCTTAGTTTTGTCGGTTAACTATGGCTACACCTTC.

V is TRBV7-9 and J is TRBJ1-3, with 8 bases lining up with TRBD1. V shed 2 bases, J shed 2 bases, and the junction held 5 bases outside the gene matches. Germline CDR1 reads SEHNR; CDR2 reads FQNEAQ (reference sequence). The CDR3 length is 16 residues. CDR3 in amino acids: CASSLTGGNAGNTIYF. The CDR3 region has the DNA TGTGCCAGCAGCTTAACAGGGGGAAACGCTGGAAACACCATATATTTT.

The rearrangement joins TRBV4-2 to TRBJ2-7; D tentatively fits TRBD1 or TRBD2 (5 bases each). The V gene's germline CDR1 is LGHNA and CDR2 YNFKEQ. Trimming left V 4 bases short and J 4 bases short, with 11 bases between. CDR3 length: 13 amino acids. The CDR3 here is CASSRGDLYEQYF. DNA of the CDR3: TGTGCCAGCAGCCGAGGGGATCTATACGAGCAGTACTTC.

The chain joins TRBV5-1 to TRBJ2-2, with TRBD1 matching over 8 bases. The length of the CDR3 is 16 residues. After removal of 3 bases from V and 1 base from J, the junction contained 5 bases not matched to a gene. Germline lookup yields CDR1 SGHRS and CDR2 YFSETQ. The CDR3 DNA sequence: TGCGCCAGCAGCTCGTTCGGGACAGGGAACACCGGGGAGCTGTTTTTT. Amino acid sequence: CASSSFGTGNTGELFF. Variable domain in full (rest from reference TRBV5-1 and TRBJ2-2): KAGVTQTPRYLIKTRGQQVTLSCSPISGHRSVSWYQQTPGQGLQFLFEYFSETQRNKGNFPGRFSGRQFSNSRSEMNVSTLELGDSALYLCASSSFGTGNTGELFFGEGSRLTVL.

The CDR3 spells CASSFSPGPGWKQETQYF. CDR3 nucleotides: TGTGCCAGCAGCTTCTCACCGGGTCCTGGTTGGAAACAAGAGACCCAGTACTTC. This rearrangement joins TRBV7-9 to TRBJ2-5; D is undetermined. Germline V gene data show CDR1 as SEHNR and CDR2 as FQNEAQ (reference sequence). V shed 3 bases and J shed 2 bases, with 22 bases lying between them. This CDR3 region has 18 residues. The full variable domain, rest sourced from reference TRBV7-9 and TRBJ2-5, is DTGVSQNPRHKITKRGQNVTFRCDPISEHNRLYWYRQTLGQGPEFLTYFQNEAQLEKSRLLSDRFSAERPKGSFSTLEIQRTEQGDSAMYLCASSFSPGPGWKQETQYFGPGTRLLVL.

The genes are TRBV3-1 (or the pseudogene TRBV3-2) and TRBJ2-1, with D uncertain. Trimming shortened V by 4 bases and J by 10 bases, and 11 bases separated the two germline ends. Germline values: CDR1 LGHDT, CDR2 YNNKEL (reference sequence). This CDR3 region has 12 residues. The CDR3 bases are TGTGCCAGCAGCCCGGAGACGGGCGAGCAGTTCTTC. Residues: CASSPETGEQFF.

This clone was seen once. This chain joins TRBV9 and TRBJ1-3; D not certain. Germline values: CDR1 SGDLS, CDR2 YYNGEE. With 4 bases removed from V and 3 bases from J, the gap between germline ends came to 11 bases. CDR3 length: 14 amino acids. DNA of the CDR3: TGTGCCAGCAGCCCCCCGGGGATTGGAAACACCATATATTTT. Protein sequence: CASSPPGIGNTIYF.

The V call is TRBV5-1, the J call TRBJ2-3; 7 nucleotides agree with TRBD2. Germline assignment: CDR1 SGHRS and CDR2 YFSETQ. This CDR3 is 15 amino acids long. The J segment lost 2 bases and the V segment lost 1 base, leaving 4 bases of the junction unmatched. Written as DNA, the CDR3 is TGCGCCAGCAGCTTGAGCGGGGCTATCACAGATACGCAGTATTTT. Protein: CASSLSGAITDTQYF.

J is TRBJ1-2 and V is TRBV29-1; 9 bases line up with TRBD1. CDR3 length: 12 amino acids. The V gene's germline CDR1 is SQVTM and CDR2 ANQGSEA. In nucleotides, the CDR3 is TGCAGTTACAGGGGGCAGGACTATGGCTACACCTTC. This codes for CSYRGQDYGYTF.

The V call is TRBV30, the J call TRBJ2-3; 8 bases map to TRBD2. The CDR3 runs to 16 residues. In germline, CDR1 is GTSNPN, CDR2 SVGIG (reference sequence). V dropped 1 base and J dropped 0; count of bases not matched to a gene: 6. The CDR3 DNA reads TGTGCCTGGAGTGCATCTAGCGGGCGAAGCACAGATACGCAGTATTTT. Protein product: CAWSASSGRSTDTQYF.

This chain uses TRBV2 with TRBJ1-4; unclear D gene. This CDR3 contains 12 residues. Germline CDR1 is SNHLY and CDR2 is FYNNEI. Trimming took 6 bases from V and 8 from J, leaving 10 bases between them. In DNA form, the CDR3 reads TGTGCCAGCAGGCAATTAGAGGAAAAACTGTTTTTT. Amino acids: CASRQLEEKLFF.

The V call is TRBV6-5, the J call TRBJ1-1; D unclear. The V gene lost 6 bases and the J gene lost 6 bases, with 11 bases spanning the gap. Germline V gives CDR1 MNHEY, CDR2 SVGAGI. The CDR3 sequence is 12 residues long. This chain's CDR3 is CASSNAGAEAFF. The CDR3 bases are TGTGCCAGCAGCAATGCGGGAGCTGAAGCTTTCTTT.

The chain links TRBV6-6 to TRBJ1-2; TRBD1 is a possible D gene (6 bases). Germline values: CDR1 MNHNY, CDR2 SVGAGI (reference sequence). Trimming took off 5 bases at V and 8 bases at J, with 18 bases between the two ends. This CDR3 is 14 amino acids long. The CDR3 DNA reads TGTGCCAGCAGTATACAGGGATCTCGGTCCGGCTACACCTTC. Its protein product is CASSIQGSRSGYTF.

The chain carries TRBV10-3 and TRBJ1-2, with 8 bases lining up with TRBD1. CDR1 is ENHRY and CDR2 is SYGVKD in the germline V gene. The CDR3 is made up of 14 amino acids. Unmatched junction bases numbered 1, after V lost 4 bases and J lost 0 bases. Written as DNA, the CDR3 is TGTGCCATCAGTGCAGGGGGCTCTAACTATGGCTACACCTTC. This translates into CAISAGGSNYGYTF.

V usage is TRBV18 and J usage is TRBJ2-6; tentatively, D is TRBD2 (6 bases). CDR1 and CDR2 (germline): KGHSH, LQKENI. This CDR3 has 15 residues. V lost 3 bases and J lost 1, with 7 bases in between. CDR3: CASSPGRSGANVLTF. In DNA form, the CDR3 reads TGTGCCAGCTCACCGGGGAGGTCTGGGGCCAACGTCCTGACTTTC.

This clone showed up just once. The gene calls are TRBV6-1 and TRBJ1-1; unclear D gene. Germline CDR1 reads MNHNS; CDR2 reads SASEGT. The CDR3 has 13 residues. V lost 1 base and J lost 5, with 8 bases in between. CDR3 bases: TGTGCCAGCAGTGAAGTCCCCCCGACTGAAGCTTTCTTT. Its protein product is CASSEVPPTEAFF.

This clone was seen only a few times. One end of the junction fails to match germline, which may point to a read error. The chain links TRBV7-7 to TRBJ2-2; 10 nucleotides agree with TRBD1. The germline CDR1 and CDR2 sequences are SSHAT and FNYEAQ (reference sequence). CDR3 length: 16 residues. The CDR3 nucleotides read TGTGCTAGCAGCTACCGGACAGGGGGAGGCACCGGGGAGCTGTTTTTT. It translates to CASSYRTGGGTGELFF. Combining the CDR3 with reference TRBV7-7 and TRBJ2-2 gives the whole variable domain GAGVSQSPRYKVTKRGQDVTLRCDPISSHATLYWYQQALGQGPEFLTYFNYEAQPDKSGLPSDRFSAERPEGSISTLTIQRTEQRDSAMYRCASSYRTGGGTGELFFGEGSRLTVL.

The chain has TRBV9 and TRBJ1-6, with D possibly matching TRBD1 (5 bases). Germline V gives CDR1 SGDLS, CDR2 YYNGEE. Trimming removed 4 bases at V and 6 bases at J, with 11 bases between. This CDR3 is 14 amino acids long. CDR3 in DNA: TGTGCCAGCAGCTCCGGGACGGTTAATTCACCCCTCCACTTT. Its translation: CASSSGTVNSPLHF.

This chain links TRBV19 with TRBJ2-3; 9 positions match TRBD1. Germline CDR1 LNHDA, CDR2 SQIVND (reference sequence). The CDR3 runs 15 residues. Unmatched junction bases numbered 5, after V lost 5 bases and J lost 2 bases. In DNA form, the CDR3 reads TGTGCCAGTAGTGTGGACAGGGGCCACACAGATACGCAGTATTTT. Its translation: CASSVDRGHTDTQYF.